The rows below give T cell receptor beta chains drawn from one sample of a study of cytomegalovirus exposure and HLA in healthy donors. Sequencing was performed with immunoSEQ multiplex PCR; in TCRdb, only in-frame clones are kept and a portion is missing. This table has approximately 53,000 clones, over 60% appearing once. The sequenced material came from PBMCs. Receptors originate from a man between 25 and 39 years old in good health and CMV-seropositive. Both conserved end residues are part of each CDR3. D genes are given only for firm matches. Some rows mark clone size as missing; the rest say once, few, many or name a class of expanded clone.

size: .
V: TRBV9
D: TRBD1
J: TRBJ1-6
DNA: TGTGCCAGCAGCGTAGCGGGACAGTATAATTCACCCCTCCACTTT
CDR3: CASSVAGQYNSPLHF

size: .
V: TRBV7-3
D: .
J: TRBJ1-1
DNA: TGTGCCAGCAGCTCCCGACAGAACACTGAAGCTTTCTTT
CDR3: CASSSRQNTEAFF

size: .
V: TRBV2
D: TRBD2
J: TRBJ2-5
DNA: TGTGCCAGCACCCGACTAGCGGGGGGGGTCCTGGGGGCCCAGTACTTC
CDR3: CASTRLAGGVLGAQYF

size: .
V: TRBV7-6
D: .
J: TRBJ1-1
DNA: TGTGCCAGCAGCCTAAAAGGGGCGCAAGCTTTCTTT
CDR3: CASSLKGAQAFF

size: .
V: TRBV18
D: .
J: TRBJ1-3
DNA: TGTGCCAGCTCACCGCAAGGGGGCTCTGGAAACACCATATATTTT
CDR3: CASSPQGGSGNTIYF

size: .
V: TRBV4-1
D: .
J: TRBJ2-7
DNA: TGCGCCAGCAGCCAAGACAGGGAAATTATCTACGAGCAGTACTTC
CDR3: CASSQDREIIYEQYF

size: .
V: TRBV19
D: TRBD1
J: TRBJ1-1
DNA: TGTGCCAGTAGTACCCCCGGGACAGGGGTGACTGAAGCTTTCTTT
CDR3: CASSTPGTGVTEAFF

size: .
V: TRBV28
D: TRBD1
J: TRBJ2-7
DNA: TGTGCCAGCAGTCCATATCCGGGACAGGGGTCCTACGAGCAGTACTTC
CDR3: CASSPYPGQGSYEQYF

size: .
V: TRBV2
D: .
J: TRBJ1-5
DNA: TGTGCCAGCAGTGAAGGGAGCTATAGCAATCAGCCCCAGCATTTT
CDR3: CASSEGSYSNQPQHF

size: .
V: TRBV1
D: .
J: TRBJ2-2
DNA: TGCACCAGCAGCCGCCTCCGGTATGCTTATAGCGACGGGGAGCTGTTTTTT
CDR3: CTSSRLRYAYSDGELFF

size: .
V: TRBV27
D: .
J: TRBJ1-2
DNA: TGTGCCAGCAGTCTTTCCCGTACTTCATTGAACACCTTC
CDR3: CASSLSRTSLNTF

size: .
V: TRBV15
D: .
J: TRBJ2-5
DNA: TGTGCCACCAGCAGGACTCCAGGGGCAGAGACCCAGTACTTC
CDR3: CATSRTPGAETQYF

size: .
V: TRBV7-9
D: .
J: TRBJ2-1
DNA: TGTGCCAGCAGCTTAGGTGGACATTATGAGCAGTTCTTC
CDR3: CASSLGGHYEQFF

size: .
V: TRBV7-3
D: .
J: TRBJ2-3
DNA: TGTGCCAGCAGCCCCGCCTACACAGATACGCAGTATTTT
CDR3: CASSPAYTDTQYF

size: few
V: TRBV6-1
D: .
J: TRBJ2-7
DNA: TGTGCCAGCAGGACAGAAACCTACGAGCAGTACTTC
CDR3: CASRTETYEQYF

size: .
V: TRBV5-4
D: TRBD2
J: TRBJ2-7
DNA: TGTGCCAGCAAGGGCGGGGGGGCGGACGAGCAGTACTTC
CDR3: CASKGGGADEQYF

size: .
V: TRBV27
D: .
J: TRBJ1-4
DNA: TGTGCCAGCAGTTTACAGGGTCAGGAAAAACTGTTTTTT
CDR3: CASSLQGQEKLFF

size: .
V: TRBV6-5
D: TRBD1
J: TRBJ2-7
DNA: TGTGCCACCAGGGGGACAGGGGTATTCTACGAGCAGTACTTC
CDR3: CATRGTGVFYEQYF

size: .
V: TRBV5-8
D: .
J: TRBJ2-3
DNA: TGTGCCAGCAGTTGGGTTGGGCTGGGTGTCCGCACAGATACGCAGTATTTT
CDR3: CASSWVGLGVRTDTQYF

size: .
V: TRBV15
D: .
J: TRBJ2-7
DNA: TGTGCCACCAGCACCCTAAGGGGTTATGGGGTCTACGAGCAGTACTTC
CDR3: CATSTLRGYGVYEQYF

size: once
V: TRBV5-6
D: .
J: TRBJ1-1
DNA: TGTGCCAGCAGCTTGGAGACGGGACACGAGAACACTGAAGCTTTCTTT
CDR3: CASSLETGHENTEAFF

size: .
V: TRBV27
D: TRBD1
J: TRBJ2-2
DNA: TGTGCCAGCAGTTCCCAGGGGGCCCTAGCCGGGGAGCTGTTTTTT
CDR3: CASSSQGALAGELFF

size: once
V: TRBV27
D: .
J: TRBJ2-1
DNA: TGTGCCAGCAGTCAGACACAGGGTTCCTATAATGAGCAGTTCTTC
CDR3: CASSQTQGSYNEQFF

size: once
V: TRBV7-3
D: .
J: TRBJ2-3
DNA: TGTGCCAGCAGCCCAGGACAGAGCACAGATACGCAGTATTTT
CDR3: CASSPGQSTDTQYF

size: .
V: TRBV9
D: TRBD2
J: TRBJ2-7
DNA: TGTGCCAGCAGCGTAGTTAGCGGGGGTGGCGAGCAGTACTTC
CDR3: CASSVVSGGGEQYF

size: .
V: TRBV5-1
D: TRBD1
J: TRBJ2-7
DNA: TGCGCCAGCAGCTTGGAGGGACAGGGTTACGAGCAGTACTTC
CDR3: CASSLEGQGYEQYF

size: .
V: TRBV25-1
D: .
J: TRBJ1-4
DNA: TGTGCCAGCAGCCCCAGGAAAGGGGGTGAAAAACTGTTTTTT
CDR3: CASSPRKGGEKLFF

size: .
V: TRBV6-1
D: TRBD2
J: TRBJ2-1
DNA: TGTGCCAGCAGTGACGGCGGGGGTGCGTCCAATGAGCAGTTCTTC
CDR3: CASSDGGGASNEQFF

size: .
V: TRBV9
D: TRBD2
J: TRBJ2-1
DNA: TGTGCCAGCAGCGACACTAGCGGGGGTGAGGATGAGCAGTTCTTC
CDR3: CASSDTSGGEDEQFF